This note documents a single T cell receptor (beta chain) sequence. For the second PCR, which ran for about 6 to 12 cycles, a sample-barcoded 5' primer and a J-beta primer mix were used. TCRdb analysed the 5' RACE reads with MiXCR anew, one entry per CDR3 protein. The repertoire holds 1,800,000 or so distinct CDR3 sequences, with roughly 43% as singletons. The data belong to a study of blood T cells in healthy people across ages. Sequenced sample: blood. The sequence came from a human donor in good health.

The CDR3 protein is CASSLFQANQNDGYTF. DNA of the CDR3: TGTGCCAGCAGCTTATTCCAGGCCAATCAAAATGATGGCTACACCTTC. The chain is built from TRBV11-2 and TRBJ1-2; D gene unclear. Looked up from germline, CDR1 is SGHAT and CDR2 is FQNNGV. V was shortened by 2 bases and J by 6 bases, with 19 bases between the two germline ends. This CDR3 contains 16 residues.